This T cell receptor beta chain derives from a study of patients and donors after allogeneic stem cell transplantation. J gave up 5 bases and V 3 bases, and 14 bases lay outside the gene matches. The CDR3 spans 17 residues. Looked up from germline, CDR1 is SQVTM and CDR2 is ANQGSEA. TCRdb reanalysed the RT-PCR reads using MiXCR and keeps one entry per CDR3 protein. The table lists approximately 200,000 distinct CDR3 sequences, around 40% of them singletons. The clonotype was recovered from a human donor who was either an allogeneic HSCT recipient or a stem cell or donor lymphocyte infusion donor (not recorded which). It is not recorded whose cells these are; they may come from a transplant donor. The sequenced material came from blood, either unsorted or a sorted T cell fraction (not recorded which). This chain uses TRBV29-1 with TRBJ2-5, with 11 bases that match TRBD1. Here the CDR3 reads CSVDDGTGGVHRETQYF. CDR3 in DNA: TGCAGCGTTGATGATGGGACAGGGGGGGTCCACAGGGAGACCCAGTACTTC.